A single sample is the source of the 17 T cell receptor beta chains below, sequenced in a study of CD8+ T cells in alopecia areata. Sample treatment: oral pan-JAK inhibitor, 5-10 mg twice daily. Isolated RNA was reverse transcribed into cDNA used as the sequencing template. The protocol was immunoSEQ multiplex PCR, while the TCRdb copy is restricted to in-frame clones and leaves out a portion. The table lists under 300,000 clones, 45% to 70% of them singletons. The specimen was CD4+ T cells sorted from blood, collected at roughly week 52, from a patient treated with tofacitinib. All receptors come from a human donor with alopecia areata.

V and J are TRBV5-6 and TRBJ2-5; 11 positions match TRBD2. This CDR3 spans 16 amino acids. Trimming at V came to 3 bases and at J to 0 bases, leaving 4 bases not matched to a gene. Looked up from germline, CDR1 is SGHDT and CDR2 is YYEEEE. As DNA, the CDR3 is TGTGCCAGCAGCTCCCTGACTAGCGGGAACCAAGAGACCCAGTACTTC. Its translation is CASSSLTSGNQETQYF.

The rearrangement links TRBV7-9 to TRBJ2-7; no reliable D call. CDR1 SEHNR and CDR2 FQNEAQ come from the germline V gene (reference sequence). The CDR3 loop spans 14 amino acids. Between the trimmed V and J ends, which lost 2 bases and 3 bases, there was a span of 11 bases. The CDR3 region has the DNA TGTGCCAGCAGCTTACGCGGTTTGGGCTACGAGCAGTACTTC. Protein: CASSLRGLGYEQYF.

The V call is TRBV2, the J call TRBJ2-3, with D possibly TRBD1 on 5 matching bases. The CDR3 loop spans 11 amino acids. The ends were cut back, 9 bases at V and 6 bases at J, with 10 bases in the middle. Germline V CDR1 and CDR2: SNHLY, FYNNEI. Here the CDR3 DNA reads TGTGCCAGTGGGGCGTTTGATACGCAGTATTTT. This sequence encodes CASGAFDTQYF.

The rearrangement links TRBV6-5 to TRBJ1-4; TRBD1 matches at 7 bases. Germline CDR1 MNHEY, CDR2 SVGAGI. The CDR3 has 15 residues. V trimming: 2 bases; J trimming: 6 bases; junction bases outside the gene matches: 6. CDR3 nucleotide sequence: TGTGCCAGCAGTTACCCCCCAGGGACAGATGAAAAACTGTTTTTT. Protein: CASSYPPGTDEKLFF.

The V call is TRBV27, the J call TRBJ2-7; 7 bases fit TRBD1. This CDR3 spans 13 amino acids. The germline gives CDR1 MNHEY, CDR2 SMNVEV (reference sequence). Losses at the gene ends were 3 bases for V and 7 bases for J; bases not matched to a gene: 6. Here the CDR3 reads CASSFHRGWEQYF. The CDR3 bases are TGTGCCAGCAGTTTCCACAGGGGCTGGGAGCAGTACTTC.

The chain couples TRBV6-6 to TRBJ1-1, with no clear D. The CDR3 covers 12 residues. Per germline, CDR1 MNHNY and CDR2 SVGAGI (reference sequence). Trimming shortened V by 8 bases and J by 3 bases, and 10 bases separated the two germline ends. The CDR3 DNA follows: TGTGCCAGCCTAGGGAGGGACACTGAAGCTTTCTTT. It specifies CASLGRDTEAFF.

V gene TRBV5-1 combines with J gene TRBJ2-1; a possible D gene is TRBD1 (5 bases). This CDR3 is 12 amino acids long. V lost 3 bases to trimming and J lost 5 bases, with 6 bases between them. CDR1 and CDR2 (germline): SGHRS, YFSETQ. CDR3 in amino acids: CASSSTDNEQFF. The DNA of the CDR3 is TGCGCCAGCAGCTCGACAGACAATGAGCAGTTCTTC.

In its sample, this clone was seen a few times. Other DNA sequences in the sample encode the same CDR3. This chain uses TRBV9 with TRBJ2-2; the D is unclear. Trimming stripped 0 bases from V and 0 bases from J, with 3 bases between. Germline values: CDR1 SGDLS, CDR2 YYNGEE. This CDR3 region has 14 residues. The CDR3 DNA reads as TGTGCCAGCAGCGTAGCTCCGAACACCGGGGAGCTGTTTTTT. This codes for CASSVAPNTGELFF. Using reference TRBV9 and TRBJ2-2 for the parts outside the CDR3, the full variable domain is DSGVTQTPKHLITATGQRVTLRCSPRSGDLSVYWYQQSLDQGLQFLIQYYNGEERAKGNILERFSAQQFPDLHSELNLSSLELGDSALYFCASSVAPNTGELFFGEGSRLTVL.

This chain joins TRBV5-4 and TRBJ1-2; 7 bases map to TRBD1. Per the germline V gene, CDR1 is SGHNT and CDR2 is YYREEE (reference sequence). The V gene end was trimmed by 4 bases and the J gene end by 0 bases; junction bases not matched to a gene: 12. This CDR3 has 17 amino acids. CDR3 sequence reads: CASSIRQGINTNYGYTF. CDR3 nucleotide sequence: TGTGCCAGCAGCATCAGACAGGGAATTAATACTAACTATGGCTACACCTTC.

The V and J genes are TRBV7-9 and TRBJ1-4; D remains unclear. The CDR3 sequence is 14 residues long. Germline assignment: CDR1 SEHNR and CDR2 FQNEAQ (reference sequence). V shed 5 bases and J shed 0 bases, with 7 bases lying between them. The CDR3 nucleotides read TGTGCCAGCAGCCCCCTTGCAACTAATGAAAAACTGTTTTTT. Translated, it gives CASSPLATNEKLFF. The variable domain in full, with the rest retrieved from reference TRBV7-9 and TRBJ1-4, is DTGVSQNPRHKITKRGQNVTFRCDPISEHNRLYWYRQTLGQGPEFLTYFQNEAQLEKSRLLSDRFSAERPKGSFSTLEIQRTEQGDSAMYLCASSPLATNEKLFFGSGTQLSVL.

This chain links TRBV29-1 with TRBJ2-5; D perhaps matches TRBD2 (7 bases). The CDR3 length is 12 residues. Trimming took off 5 bases at V and 5 bases at J, with 12 bases between the two ends. The germline CDR1 and CDR2 sequences are SQVTM and ANQGSEA. The CDR3 sequence is CSVPGRGETQYF. The CDR3 DNA is TGCAGCGTTCCAGGGAGGGGGGAGACCCAGTACTTC.

This chain joins TRBV5-4 and TRBJ1-1, with 7 nucleotides matching TRBD1. The germline gives CDR1 SGHNT, CDR2 YYREEE (reference sequence). The CDR3 contains 16 residues. V shed 0 bases, J shed 3 bases, and the junction held 8 bases outside the gene matches. As DNA, the CDR3 is TGTGCCAGCAGCTTGGACTTGGCAGGGGGGCACACTGAAGCTTTCTTT. Its translation: CASSLDLAGGHTEAFF.

The chain carries TRBV7-8 and TRBJ2-7; 9 positions agree with TRBD1. The CDR3 length is 15 residues. The ends lost 5 bases at V and 4 bases at J; junction bases unmatched: 9. Germline V gene lookup returns CDR1 SGHVS and CDR2 FQNEAQ. This CDR3 reads CASSDLMGQGYEQYF. CDR3 DNA: TGTGCCAGCAGCGACCTGATGGGACAGGGTTACGAGCAGTACTTC.

The chain links TRBV5-1 to TRBJ1-1, with D possibly being TRBD1 (5 bases). In germline, CDR1 is SGHRS, CDR2 YFSETQ. The ends were cut back, 0 bases at V and 6 bases at J, with 18 bases in the middle. There are 16 residues in the CDR3. CDR3 sequence (DNA): TGCGCCAGCAGCTTGGAGGCCGCCAGCAGAGGGGCTGAAGCTTTCTTT. Translated, it gives CASSLEAASRGAEAFF.

This clone has at least ten counts. The chain combines TRBV7-9 with TRBJ1-5; 8 bases agree with TRBD1. V lost 4 bases and J lost 6; bases outside the gene matches: 8. Germline CDR1 SEHNR, CDR2 FQNEAQ (reference sequence). The CDR3 totals 15 residues. The CDR3 DNA reads TGTGCCAGCAGCTGGGACTCAGGGGGCGGTCAGCCCCAGCATTTT. Protein: CASSWDSGGGQPQHF.

This chain connects TRBV5-1 to TRBJ2-5; D not resolved. The CDR3 is 14 amino acids. Germline V gives CDR1 SGHRS, CDR2 YFSETQ. Trimming took 3 bases from V and 2 from J, leaving 11 bases between them. CDR3 sequence: CASSSRDKQETQYF. The CDR3 DNA reads as TGCGCCAGCAGCTCGCGAGACAAGCAAGAGACCCAGTACTTC.

J is TRBJ1-1 and V is TRBV6-1, with TRBD1 matching over 7 bases. V lost 5 bases to trimming and J lost 4 bases; unmatched junction nucleotides: 7. The CDR3 covers 14 residues. CDR1 is MNHNS and CDR2 is SASEGT in the germline V gene. The CDR3 loop is CASSSRGARTEAFF. CDR3 in DNA: TGTGCCAGCAGTAGCAGGGGGGCTCGCACTGAAGCTTTCTTT.